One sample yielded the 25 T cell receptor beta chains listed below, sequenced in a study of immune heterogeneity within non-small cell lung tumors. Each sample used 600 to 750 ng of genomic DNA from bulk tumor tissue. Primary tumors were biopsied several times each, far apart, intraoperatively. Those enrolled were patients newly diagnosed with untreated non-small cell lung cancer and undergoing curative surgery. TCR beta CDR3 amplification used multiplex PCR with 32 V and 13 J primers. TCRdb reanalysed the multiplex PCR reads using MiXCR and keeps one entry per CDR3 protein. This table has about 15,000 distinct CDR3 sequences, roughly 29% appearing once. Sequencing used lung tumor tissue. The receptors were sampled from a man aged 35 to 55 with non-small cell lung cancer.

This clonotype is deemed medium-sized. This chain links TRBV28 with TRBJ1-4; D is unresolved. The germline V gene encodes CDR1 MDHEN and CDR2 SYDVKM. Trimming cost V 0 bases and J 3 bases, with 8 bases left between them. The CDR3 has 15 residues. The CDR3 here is CASSLWSGSNEKLFF. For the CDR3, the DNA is TGTGCCAGCAGTTTATGGTCCGGGTCTAATGAAAAACTGTTTTTT. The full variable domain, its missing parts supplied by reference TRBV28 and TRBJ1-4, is DVKVTQSSRYLVKRTGEKVFLECVQDMDHENMFWYRQDPGLGLRLIYFSYDVKMKEKGDIPEGYSVSREKKERFSLILESASTNQTSMYLCASSLWSGSNEKLFFGSGTQLSVL.

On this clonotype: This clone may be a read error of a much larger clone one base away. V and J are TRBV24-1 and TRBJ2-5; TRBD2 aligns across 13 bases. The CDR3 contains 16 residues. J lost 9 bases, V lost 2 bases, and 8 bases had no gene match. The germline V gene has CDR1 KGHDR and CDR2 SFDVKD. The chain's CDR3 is CATSDYGLAGVESQYF. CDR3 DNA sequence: TGTGCCACCAGTGATTACGGACTAGCGGGAGTTGAGTCCCAGTACTTC.

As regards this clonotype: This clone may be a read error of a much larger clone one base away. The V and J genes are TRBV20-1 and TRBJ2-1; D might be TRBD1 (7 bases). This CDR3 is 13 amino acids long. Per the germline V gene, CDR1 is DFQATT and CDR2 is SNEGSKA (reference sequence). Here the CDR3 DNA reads TGCAGTACTAGCCGACAGGGAACCAATGAGCAGTTCTTC. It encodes CSTSRQGTNEQFF.

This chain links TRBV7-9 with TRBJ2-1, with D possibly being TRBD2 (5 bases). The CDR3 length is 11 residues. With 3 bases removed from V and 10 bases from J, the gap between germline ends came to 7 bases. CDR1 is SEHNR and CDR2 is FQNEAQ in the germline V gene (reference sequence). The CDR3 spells CASSFEGEQFF. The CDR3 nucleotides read TGTGCCAGCAGCTTTGAGGGAGAGCAGTTCTTC.

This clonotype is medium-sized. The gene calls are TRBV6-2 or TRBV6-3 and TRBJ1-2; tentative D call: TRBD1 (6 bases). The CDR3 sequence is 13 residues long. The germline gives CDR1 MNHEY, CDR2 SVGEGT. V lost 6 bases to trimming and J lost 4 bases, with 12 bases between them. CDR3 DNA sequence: TGTGCCAGCAGCAAAGGCAGGGGCTATGGCTACACCTTC. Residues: CASSKGRGYGYTF.

CDR3 nucleotide sequence: TGTGCCAGCAGTTTAACCGGGACAGGGGGACCAAGGTCTGGCTACACCTTC. Protein: CASSLTGTGGPRSGYTF. The rearrangement joins TRBV28 to TRBJ1-2; TRBD1 aligns across 11 bases. J gave up 7 bases and V 2 bases, and 12 bases lay outside the gene matches. Per the germline V gene, CDR1 is MDHEN and CDR2 is SYDVKM. This CDR3 has 17 residues.

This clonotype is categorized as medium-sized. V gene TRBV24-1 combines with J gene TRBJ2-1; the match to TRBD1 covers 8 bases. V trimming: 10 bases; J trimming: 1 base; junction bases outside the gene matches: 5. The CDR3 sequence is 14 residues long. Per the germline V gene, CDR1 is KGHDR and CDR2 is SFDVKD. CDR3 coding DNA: TGTGCCACTTCACAGGGGGTTTCCTACAATGAGCAGTTCTTC. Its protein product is CATSQGVSYNEQFF.

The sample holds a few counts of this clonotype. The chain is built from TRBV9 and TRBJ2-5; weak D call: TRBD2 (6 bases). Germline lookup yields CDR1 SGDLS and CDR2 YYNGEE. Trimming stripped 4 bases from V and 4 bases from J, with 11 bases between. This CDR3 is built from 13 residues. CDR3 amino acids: CASSQRDLETQYF. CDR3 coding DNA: TGTGCCAGCAGCCAAAGGGACTTAGAGACCCAGTACTTC.

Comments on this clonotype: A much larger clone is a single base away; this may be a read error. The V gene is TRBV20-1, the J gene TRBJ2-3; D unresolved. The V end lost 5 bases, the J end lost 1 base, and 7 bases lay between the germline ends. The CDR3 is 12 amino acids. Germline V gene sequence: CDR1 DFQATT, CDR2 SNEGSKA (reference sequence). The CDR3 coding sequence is TGCAGTGCTCAAATTCGCACAGATACGCAGTATTTT. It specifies CSAQIRTDTQYF.

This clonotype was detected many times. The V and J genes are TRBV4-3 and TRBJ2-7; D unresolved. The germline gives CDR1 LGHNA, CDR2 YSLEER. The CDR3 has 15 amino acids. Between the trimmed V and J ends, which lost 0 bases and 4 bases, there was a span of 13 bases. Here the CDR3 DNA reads TGCGCCAGCAGCCAAGATTGGGTAGAAGGGTACGAGCAGTACTTC. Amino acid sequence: CASSQDWVEGYEQYF.

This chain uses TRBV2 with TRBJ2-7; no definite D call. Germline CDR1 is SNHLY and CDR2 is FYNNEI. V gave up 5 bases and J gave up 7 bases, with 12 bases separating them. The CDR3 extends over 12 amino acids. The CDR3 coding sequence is TGTGCCAGCAGTAGTGGAGAGGATGAGCAGTACTTC. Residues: CASSSGEDEQYF.

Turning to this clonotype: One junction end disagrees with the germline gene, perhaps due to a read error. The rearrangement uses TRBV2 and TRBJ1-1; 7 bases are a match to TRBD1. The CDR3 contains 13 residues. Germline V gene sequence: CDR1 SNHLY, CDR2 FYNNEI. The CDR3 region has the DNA TGTGCCAGGAGTGAGCGAGACAGGGTTGAAGCTTTCTTT. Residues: CARSERDRVEAFF.

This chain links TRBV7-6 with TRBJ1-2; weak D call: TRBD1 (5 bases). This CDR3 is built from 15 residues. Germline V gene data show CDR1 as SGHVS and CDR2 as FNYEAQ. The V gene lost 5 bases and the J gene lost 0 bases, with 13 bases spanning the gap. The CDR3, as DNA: TGTGCCAGCAGCCTAACATCGACAGCTAACTATGGCTACACCTTC. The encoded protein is CASSLTSTANYGYTF.

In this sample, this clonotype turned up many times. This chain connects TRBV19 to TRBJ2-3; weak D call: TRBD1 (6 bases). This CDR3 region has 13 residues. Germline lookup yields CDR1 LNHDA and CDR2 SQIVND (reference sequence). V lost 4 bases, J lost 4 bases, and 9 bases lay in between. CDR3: CASSRGLADTQYF. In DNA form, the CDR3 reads TGTGCCAGTAGTAGGGGGCTGGCAGATACGCAGTATTTT. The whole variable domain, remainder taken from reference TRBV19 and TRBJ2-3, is DGGITQSPKYLFRKEGQNVTLSCEQNLNHDAMYWYRQDPGQGLRLIYYSQIVNDFQKGDIAEGYSVSREKKESFPLTVTSAQKNPTAFYLCASSRGLADTQYFGPGTRLTVL.

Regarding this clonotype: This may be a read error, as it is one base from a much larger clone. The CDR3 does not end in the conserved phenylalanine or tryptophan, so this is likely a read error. The CDR3 reads CASSGGPSNPQHL. The CDR3 coding sequence is TGTGCCAGCAGTGGGGGACCGAGCAATCCCCAGCATCTT. The chain combines TRBV6-1 with TRBJ1-5; D possibly corresponds to TRBD1 (5 bases). Germline CDR1 MNHNS, CDR2 SASEGT. CDR3 size: 13 residues. V was cut by 4 bases and J by 10 bases, with 14 bases left in between.

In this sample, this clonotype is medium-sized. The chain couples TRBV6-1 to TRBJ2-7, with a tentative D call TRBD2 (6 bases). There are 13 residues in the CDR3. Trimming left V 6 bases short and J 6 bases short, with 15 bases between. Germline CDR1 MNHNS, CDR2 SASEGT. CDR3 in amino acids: CASSSGGAVEQYF. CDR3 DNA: TGTGCCAGCAGCTCCGGAGGGGCGGTCGAGCAGTACTTC.

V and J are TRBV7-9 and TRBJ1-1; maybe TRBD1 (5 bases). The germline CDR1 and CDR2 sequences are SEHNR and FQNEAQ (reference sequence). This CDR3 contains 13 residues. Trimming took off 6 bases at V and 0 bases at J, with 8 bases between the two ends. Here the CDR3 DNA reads TGTGCCAGCAGAGGACAATTGAACACTGAAGCTTTCTTT. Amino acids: CASRGQLNTEAFF.

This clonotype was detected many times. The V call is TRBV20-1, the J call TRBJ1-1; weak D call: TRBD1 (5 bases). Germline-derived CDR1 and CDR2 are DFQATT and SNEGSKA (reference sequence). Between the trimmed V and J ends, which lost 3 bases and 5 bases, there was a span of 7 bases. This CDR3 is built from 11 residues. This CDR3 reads CSARGVTEAFF. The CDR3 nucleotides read TGCAGTGCTAGGGGGGTAACTGAAGCTTTCTTT.

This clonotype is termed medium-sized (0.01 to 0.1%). The CDR3 DNA reads as TGTGCCATCAGTGAGTCCGGACAGGGGGCTACTGGCTACACCTTC. It codes for CAISESGQGATGYTF. The J gene is TRBJ1-2, the V gene TRBV10-3; TRBD1 aligns across 11 bases. CDR1 ENHRY and CDR2 SYGVKD come from the germline V gene. This CDR3 is built from 15 residues. V dropped 0 bases and J dropped 7; count of bases not matched to a gene: 4.

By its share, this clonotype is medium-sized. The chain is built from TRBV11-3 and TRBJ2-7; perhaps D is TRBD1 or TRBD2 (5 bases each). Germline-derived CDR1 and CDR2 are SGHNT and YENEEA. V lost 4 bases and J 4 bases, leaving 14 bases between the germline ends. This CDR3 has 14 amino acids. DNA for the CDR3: TGTGCCAGCAGCTCTCCGGGACGGATGTACGAGCAGTACTTC. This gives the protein CASSSPGRMYEQYF.

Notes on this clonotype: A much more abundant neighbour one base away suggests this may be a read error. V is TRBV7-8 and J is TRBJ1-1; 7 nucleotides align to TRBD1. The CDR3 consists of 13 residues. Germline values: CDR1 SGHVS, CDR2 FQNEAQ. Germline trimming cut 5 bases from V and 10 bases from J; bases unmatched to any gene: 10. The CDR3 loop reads CASSPVRGSGAFF. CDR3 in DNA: TGTGCCAGCAGCCCCGTCAGGGGGTCTGGAGCTTTCTTT.

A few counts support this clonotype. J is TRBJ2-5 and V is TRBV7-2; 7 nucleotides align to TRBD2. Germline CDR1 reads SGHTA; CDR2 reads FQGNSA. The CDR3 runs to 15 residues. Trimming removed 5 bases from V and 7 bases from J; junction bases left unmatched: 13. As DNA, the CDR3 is TGTGCCAGCAGCGCCGGACCCGGGGGGTCTGTGACCCAGTACTTC. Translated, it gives CASSAGPGGSVTQYF.

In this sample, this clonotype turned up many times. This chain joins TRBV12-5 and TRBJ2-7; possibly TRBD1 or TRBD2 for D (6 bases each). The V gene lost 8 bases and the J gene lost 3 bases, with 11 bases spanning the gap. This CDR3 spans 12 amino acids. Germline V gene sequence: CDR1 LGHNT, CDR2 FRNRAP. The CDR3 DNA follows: TGTGCTAGTCGTGGGGGGCACTACGAGCAGTACTTC. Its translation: CASRGGHYEQYF.

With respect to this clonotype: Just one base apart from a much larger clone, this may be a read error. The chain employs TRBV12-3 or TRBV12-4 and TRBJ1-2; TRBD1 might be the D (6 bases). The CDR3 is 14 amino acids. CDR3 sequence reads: CASTRNSGGYCYTF. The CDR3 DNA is TGTGCCAGCACCCGTAATTCGGGGGGCTATTGCTACACCTTC.

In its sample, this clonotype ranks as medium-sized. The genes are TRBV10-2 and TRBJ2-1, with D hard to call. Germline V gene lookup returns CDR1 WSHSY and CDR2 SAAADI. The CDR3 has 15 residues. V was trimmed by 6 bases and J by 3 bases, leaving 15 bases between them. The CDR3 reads CASSPDSMIYNEQFF. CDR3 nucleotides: TGCGCCAGCAGCCCAGATAGCATGATCTACAATGAGCAGTTCTTC.